A single sample gave rise to the 7 T cell receptor beta chains below, sequenced in a study of cytomegalovirus exposure and HLA in healthy donors. In the PCR, 60 Vbeta and 13 Jbeta primers were used. Some clones are missing from TCRdb's copy, which holds only in-frame ones; the method was immunoSEQ multiplex PCR. Found here are 100,000 or so clones, 75% to 90% of them singletons; the top ten hold approximately 4%. Sample: PBMCs. These receptors originate from a man aged 25 to 45 in good health and CMV-seronegative.

The chain combines TRBV7-8 with TRBJ2-6; a weak D match, TRBD2 (5 bases). Germline CDR1 and CDR2: SGHVS and FQNEAQ. Trimming pared 6 bases from V and 4 bases from J, leaving 7 bases between. This CDR3 is 13 amino acids long. The CDR3 reads CASRLVGANVLTF. The CDR3, as DNA: TGTGCCAGCAGACTAGTGGGGGCCAACGTCCTGACTTTC.

This clone was recorded a few times. The chain employs TRBV6-5 and TRBJ2-5, with 8 bases aligning to TRBD1. Germline V gene lookup returns CDR1 MNHEY and CDR2 SVGAGI. The CDR3 is 13 residues long. The trim removed 5 bases at V and 7 bases at J, leaving 6 bases unmatched. In DNA form, the CDR3 reads TGTGCCAGCAGTCCGGGGACAGGAGGGACCCAGTACTTC. As protein: CASSPGTGGTQYF.

The rearrangement links TRBV30 to TRBJ1-4, with 7 bases lining up with TRBD1. The germline CDR1 and CDR2 sequences are GTSNPN and SVGIG (reference sequence). The trim removed 2 bases at V and 3 bases at J, leaving 3 bases unmatched. The CDR3 has 14 residues. As DNA, the CDR3 is TGTGCCTGGAGTCAAGGGACAGCTAATGAAAAACTGTTTTTT. This translates into CAWSQGTANEKLFF.

This clone was seen only a few times. The chain joins TRBV6-5 to TRBJ2-5, with 7 bases lining up with TRBD1. Gene TRBJ2-7 matches the end of the DNA better, so the J call may be wrong. Per germline, CDR1 MNHEY and CDR2 SVGAGI. The CDR3 is 14 amino acids. DNA of the CDR3: TGTGCCAGCAGTCGCGACAGGGTCCCCTACGAGCAGTACTTC. Its translation is CASSRDRVPYEQYF.

A note on this clone: Other DNA sequences within the sample encode an identical CDR3. This rearrangement joins TRBV2 to TRBJ2-1; TRBD1 matches at 10 bases. In germline, CDR1 is SNHLY, CDR2 FYNNEI. V trimming: 4 bases; J trimming: 8 bases; junction bases outside the gene matches: 8. The CDR3 is 15 residues long. This CDR3 is CASSVGTGDGDEQFF. CDR3 sequence (DNA): TGTGCCAGCAGTGTGGGGACAGGGGATGGGGATGAGCAGTTCTTC.

This clone came up a few times. The J gene is TRBJ2-5, the V gene TRBV5-6, with D unresolved. CDR3 length: 15 residues. Per germline, CDR1 SGHDT and CDR2 YYEEEE. V lost 3 bases, J lost 1 base, and 13 bases lay in between. The CDR3 DNA follows: TGTGCCAGCAGCTACCGGAGACGGCCCCAAGAGACCCAGTACTTC. This encodes CASSYRRRPQETQYF.

The rearrangement joins TRBV5-1 to TRBJ2-7; 9 positions match TRBD1. The CDR3 sequence is 14 residues long. Germline V lookup: CDR1 SGHRS, CDR2 YFSETQ. V was pared by 4 bases and J by 2 bases, with 4 bases of the junction left unmatched. In nucleotides, the CDR3 is TGCGCCAGCAGCCATGGGACAGGGACCTACGAGCAGTACTTC. Amino acids: CASSHGTGTYEQYF.